These 20 T cell receptor beta chains share one sample of origin, sequenced in a study of T cells in Graves' hyperthyroidism and ophthalmopathy. RNA transcripts served as the template for amplifying TCR beta CDR3 regions. The HTBI primer set drove a first-round RT-PCR of the TCR CDR3. TCRdb analysed the multiplex PCR reads with MiXCR anew, one entry per CDR3 protein. The sample has roughly 380,000 distinct CDR3 sequences, around an eighth seen once. The sample consisted of blood. These receptors came from a man aged 25-45 years with Graves' hyperthyroidism that later progressed to Graves' ophthalmopathy.

This clonotype was recorded a few times. The chain uses TRBV2 and TRBJ2-1, with TRBD2 as a possible D gene (6 bases). With 2 bases removed from V and 7 bases from J, the gap between germline ends came to 9 bases. The CDR3 spans 13 residues. Germline-derived CDR1 and CDR2 are SNHLY and FYNNEI. The CDR3: CASSESGVNEQFF. The CDR3 DNA follows: TGTGCCAGCAGTGAATCGGGGGTAAATGAGCAGTTCTTC.

The chain uses TRBV5-1 and TRBJ2-7; 11 bases line up with TRBD1. This CDR3 contains 15 residues. CDR1 is SGHRS, CDR2 YFSETQ, per germline. V gave up 4 bases and J gave up 3 bases; unmatched junction bases: 6. The DNA for the CDR3 is TGCGCCAGCAGCAGCCGGACAGGGGGCGACTACGAGCAGTACTTC. Translated: CASSSRTGGDYEQYF.

The chain joins TRBV5-1 to TRBJ2-1; 8 positions match TRBD2. CDR1 is SGHRS and CDR2 is YFSETQ in the germline V gene. The V gene end was trimmed by 2 bases and the J gene end by 5 bases; junction bases not matched to a gene: 3. The CDR3 loop spans 14 amino acids. The CDR3 loop is CASSLLAANNEQFF. The DNA of the CDR3 is TGCGCCAGCAGCTTACTAGCGGCCAACAATGAGCAGTTCTTC.

This clonotype was counted many times. The chain has TRBV12-3 or TRBV12-4 and TRBJ2-7; 10 bases agree with TRBD2. The CDR3 contains 15 residues. Trimming removed 6 bases from V and 6 bases from J; junction bases left unmatched: 11. In DNA, the CDR3 is TGTGCCAGCAGGCCAAGTAGAGCGGGGGGGTCCGAGCAGTACTTC. Translated, it gives CASRPSRAGGSEQYF.

This clonotype has just a few counts. J is TRBJ2-1 and V is TRBV6-2 or TRBV6-3, with TRBD2 matching over 14 bases. Germline CDR1 is MNHEY and CDR2 is SVGEGT. V lost 8 bases to trimming and J lost 2 bases; unmatched junction nucleotides: 8. This CDR3 has 17 residues. Here the CDR3 DNA reads TGTGCCAGCCTCGCCGGGACTAGCGGGGGAGCCTACAATGAGCAGTTCTTC. Translating gives CASLAGTSGGAYNEQFF.

This clonotype has ten or more counts. The chain combines TRBV10-2 with TRBJ1-1, with unresolved D. Germline V gene sequence: CDR1 WSHSY, CDR2 SAAADI. V was trimmed by 6 bases and J by 6 bases, leaving 11 bases between them. The CDR3 totals 12 residues. In DNA form, the CDR3 reads TGCGCCAGCAGGGACCTAGGACCTGAAGCTTTCTTT. This codes for CASRDLGPEAFF.

The genes are TRBV9 and TRBJ2-1, with 10 bases lining up with TRBD2. Germline assignment: CDR1 SGDLS and CDR2 YYNGEE. This CDR3 is 17 amino acids long. J lost 2 bases, V lost 0 bases, and 5 bases had no gene match. The CDR3 DNA is TGTGCCAGCAGCGTAGGGGCTAGCGGGGGCCCCTACAATGAGCAGTTCTTC. This encodes CASSVGASGGPYNEQFF.

Only a few counts were recorded for this clonotype. V gene TRBV5-1 combines with J gene TRBJ1-1; TRBD1 might be the D (5 bases). Germline lookup yields CDR1 SGHRS and CDR2 YFSETQ. Trimming removed 3 bases from V and 1 base from J, with 10 bases in between. The CDR3 contains 14 residues. The CDR3 here is CASSYTTANTEAFF. For the CDR3, the DNA is TGCGCCAGCAGCTACACGACAGCGAACACTGAAGCTTTCTTT.

With regard to this clonotype: Since a much larger clone is just one base distant, this may be a read error. The DNA of the CDR3 is TGTACCAGCAGCTTACTGGGGGCGGACACCGGGGAGCTGTTTTTT. It translates to CTSSLLGADTGELFF. The rearrangement uses TRBV7-2 and TRBJ2-2; D may be TRBD1 (6 bases). Deletions cut 2 bases from V and 3 bases from J, with 10 bases between. Germline values: CDR1 SGHTA, CDR2 FQGNSA. The CDR3 extends over 15 amino acids.

This clonotype has a count of ten or more. The chain is built from TRBV7-2 and TRBJ2-7; 9 bases line up with TRBD1. The trim removed 2 bases at V and 2 bases at J, leaving 13 bases unmatched. The CDR3 consists of 18 residues. Germline V gives CDR1 SGHTA, CDR2 FQGNSA. In DNA, the CDR3 is TGTGCCAGCAGCTTACTCCGTTTTGGGGGACAGGGCACCTACGAGCAGTACTTC. Its protein product is CASSLLRFGGQGTYEQYF. The variable domain in full, completed from reference TRBV7-2 and TRBJ2-7, reads GAGVSQSPSNKVTEKGKDVELRCDPISGHTALYWYRQSLGQGLEFLIYFQGNSAPDKSGLPSDRFSAERTGGSVSTLTIQRTQQEDSAVYLCASSLLRFGGQGTYEQYFGPGTRLTVT.

V gene TRBV6-5 combines with J gene TRBJ1-6, with 7 bases identical to TRBD1. Trimming removed 1 base from V and 8 bases from J; junction bases left unmatched: 5. This CDR3 is built from 15 residues. Per the germline V gene, CDR1 is MNHEY and CDR2 is SVGAGI. CDR3 residues: CASSYFDREYSPLHF. In nucleotides, the CDR3 is TGTGCCAGCAGTTACTTTGACAGGGAGTATTCACCCCTCCACTTT.

The chain is built from TRBV9 and TRBJ2-7; a possible D gene is TRBD2 (5 bases). CDR1 is SGDLS, CDR2 YYNGEE, per germline. V was cut by 3 bases and J by 0 bases, with 13 bases left in between. The length of the CDR3 is 15 residues. The CDR3 spells CASSERTGSSYEQYF. The CDR3 DNA reads TGTGCCAGCAGCGAGCGGACGGGGAGCTCCTACGAGCAGTACTTC. Together with reference TRBV9 and TRBJ2-7, the CDR3 gives the full variable domain: DSGVTQTPKHLITATGQRVTLRCSPRSGDLSVYWYQQSLDQGLQFLIQYYNGEERAKGNILERFSAQQFPDLHSELNLSSLELGDSALYFCASSERTGSSYEQYFGPGTRLTVT.

This clonotype was seen at least ten times. The CDR3 here is CASSPSGSGNTIYF. The DNA of the CDR3 is TGTGCCAGCAGTCCATCAGGGTCTGGAAACACCATATATTTT. This chain joins TRBV28 and TRBJ1-3; possible D gene TRBD1, 5 bases. CDR3 length equals 14 residues. With 5 bases removed from V and 1 base from J, the gap between germline ends came to 9 bases. Germline CDR1 is MDHEN and CDR2 is SYDVKM. The variable domain in full, with the rest retrieved from reference TRBV28 and TRBJ1-3, is DVKVTQSSRYLVKRTGEKVFLECVQDMDHENMFWYRQDPGLGLRLIYFSYDVKMKEKGDIPEGYSVSREKKERFSLILESASTNQTSMYLCASSPSGSGNTIYFGEGSWLTVV.

This clonotype was seen ten or more times. This chain joins TRBV7-2 and TRBJ1-6, with D perhaps matching TRBD1 (6 bases). The length of the CDR3 is 14 residues. Germline values: CDR1 SGHTA, CDR2 FQGNSA. With 6 bases removed from V and 7 bases from J, the gap between germline ends came to 13 bases. CDR3: CASRGGQGNSPLHF. The DNA of the CDR3 is TGTGCCAGCAGGGGGGGGCAGGGCAATTCACCCCTCCACTTT.

This clonotype came up many times. The chain has TRBV12-3 or TRBV12-4 and TRBJ1-1; D ambiguous. Trimming left V 6 bases short and J 2 bases short, with 10 bases between. The CDR3 has 13 amino acids. CDR3: CASSEQSNTEAFF. CDR3 in DNA: TGTGCCAGCAGCGAACAGAGTAACACTGAAGCTTTCTTT.

In its sample, this clonotype was seen a few times. This chain uses TRBV19 with TRBJ1-2, with D hard to call. Germline values: CDR1 LNHDA, CDR2 SQIVND (reference sequence). Trimming stripped 1 base from V and 8 bases from J, with 11 bases between. This CDR3 comprises 13 residues. The CDR3 is CASSIGQADGYTF. As DNA, the CDR3 is TGTGCCAGTAGTATAGGTCAGGCGGACGGCTACACCTTC.

V is TRBV19 and J is TRBJ1-1; D possibly corresponds to TRBD1 (5 bases). Germline V lookup: CDR1 LNHDA, CDR2 SQIVND (reference sequence). The V gene lost 7 bases and the J gene lost 4 bases, with 13 bases spanning the gap. The CDR3 spans 13 residues. The CDR3 loop reads CASMGGVGTEAFF. The CDR3, as DNA: TGTGCCAGTATGGGAGGGGTCGGCACTGAAGCTTTCTTT.

This clonotype came up many times. The V gene is TRBV20-1, the J gene TRBJ2-7; possible D gene TRBD1, 7 bases. The V gene's germline CDR1 is DFQATT and CDR2 SNEGSKA (reference sequence). The CDR3 is 15 residues long. Trimming pared 0 bases from V and 4 bases from J, leaving 16 bases between. CDR3 bases: TGCAGTGCTAGAGATCACAGGGGAGGAGGATACGAGCAGTACTTC. This codes for CSARDHRGGGYEQYF.

This clonotype was seen more than once but under ten times. The chain combines TRBV6-5 with TRBJ1-6; 8 nucleotides agree with TRBD1. This CDR3 contains 17 residues. Germline values: CDR1 MNHEY, CDR2 SVGAGI. The J segment lost 4 bases and the V segment lost 2 bases, leaving 7 bases of the junction unmatched. The CDR3 DNA sequence: TGTGCCAGCAGTTACCGACAGGGGCAAGTTTATAATTCACCCCTCCACTTT. The encoded protein is CASSYRQGQVYNSPLHF.

The sample holds many counts of this clonotype. The chain links TRBV28 to TRBJ1-2; 7 bases map to TRBD1. CDR1 MDHEN and CDR2 SYDVKM come from the germline V gene. The CDR3 is 13 amino acids. After removal of 5 bases from V and 4 bases from J, the junction contained 4 bases not matched to a gene. The chain's CDR3 is CASSGDSSYGYTF. CDR3 coding DNA: TGTGCCAGCAGTGGGGACAGCTCCTATGGCTACACCTTC.